A single sample gave rise to the 18 T cell receptor beta chains below, sequenced in a study of T cells in Graves' hyperthyroidism and ophthalmopathy. Amplification targeted TCR beta CDR3 regions from RNA transcripts. A first-round RT-PCR of the TCR CDR3 used the HTBI primer set. TCRdb reprocessed the multiplex PCR reads via MiXCR and lists one record per CDR3 protein. In the table there are around 720,000 distinct CDR3 sequences, 30% to 40% of which are singletons. The sample taken for sequencing was blood. The receptors come from a woman aged 35 to 49 with Graves' hyperthyroidism.

This clonotype came up a few times. The V call is TRBV15, the J call TRBJ2-5; 9 positions match TRBD2. The J call may not be correct, given that the DNA end is closer to TRBJ2-1. This CDR3 is 18 amino acids long. Per germline, CDR1 LNHNV and CDR2 YYDKDF (reference sequence). CDR3 region: CATSTRPGGLAGVDEQFF. The CDR3 nucleotides read TGTGCCACCAGCACACGCCCGGGGGGATTAGCGGGAGTGGATGAGCAGTTCTTC.

This clonotype has more than one count but fewer than ten. The genes are TRBV30 and TRBJ1-2; D is unclear. V was cut by 5 bases and J by 2 bases, with 9 bases left in between. This CDR3 spans 12 amino acids. The V gene's germline CDR1 is GTSNPN and CDR2 SVGIG (reference sequence). In nucleotides, the CDR3 is TGTGCCTGGGGACGGATGAACTATGGCTACACCTTC. The encoded protein is CAWGRMNYGYTF.

Written as DNA, the CDR3 is TGTGCCAGCAGCTTAGGTGTCAGGGAGCAGTTCTTC. Amino acids: CASSLGVREQFF. The chain joins TRBV7-9 to TRBJ2-7; D not certain. The J call may not be correct, given that the DNA end is closer to TRBJ2-1. CDR3 size: 12 residues. Germline lookup yields CDR1 SEHNR and CDR2 FQNEAQ (reference sequence).

There are a few counts of this clonotype. V and J are TRBV6-5 and TRBJ1-2, with TRBD1 as a possible D gene (5 bases). This CDR3 has 15 residues. Germline lookup yields CDR1 MNHEY and CDR2 SVGAGI. The germline V and J ends were trimmed by 7 bases and 0 bases, with 15 bases remaining between them. The CDR3 sequence is CASTRGTNTNYGYTF. CDR3 sequence (DNA): TGTGCCAGCACCCGAGGGACGAATACTAACTATGGCTACACCTTC.

The gene calls are TRBV7-2 and TRBJ2-5; 7 bases match TRBD2. This CDR3 contains 15 residues. From germline, CDR1 is SGHTA and CDR2 FQGNSA. V was clipped by 5 bases and J by 4 bases; unmatched bases: 10. The CDR3 DNA reads TGTGCCAGCAGCCAAGGACTAGGGTTCTTAGAGACCCAGTACTTC. As protein: CASSQGLGFLETQYF.

This clonotype was detected ten times or more. The CDR3 DNA reads TGCAGTGCTAGAGTGCTACAGAGAGGGGGTGAGACCCAGTACTTC. This translates into CSARVLQRGGETQYF. The gene calls are TRBV20-1 and TRBJ2-5; possible D gene TRBD1, 6 bases. Germline assignment: CDR1 DFQATT and CDR2 SNEGSKA (reference sequence). V lost 1 base, J lost 5 bases, and 17 bases lay in between. CDR3 length: 15 residues.

V is TRBV2 and J is TRBJ1-1; D remains ambiguous. This CDR3 is 13 amino acids long. From germline, CDR1 is SNHLY and CDR2 FYNNEI. V lost 6 bases to trimming and J lost 1 base, with 9 bases between them. CDR3 residues: CASRPNRNTEAFF. In nucleotides, the CDR3 is TGTGCCAGCAGACCAAACCGGAACACTGAAGCTTTCTTT.

This clonotype was seen many times. The chain's CDR3 is CASSSGDRYEEAFF. The CDR3 DNA reads as TGTGCCAGCAGTTCCGGCGACAGGTATGAGGAAGCTTTCTTT. The chain joins TRBV28 to TRBJ1-1, with D perhaps matching TRBD1 (6 bases). This CDR3 is 14 amino acids long. CDR1 and CDR2 from the germline V gene are MDHEN and SYDVKM. V was shortened by 4 bases and J by 8 bases, with 17 bases between the two germline ends.

Of note for this clonotype: The junction does not match germline at one end; this may be a read error. The chain links TRBV2 to TRBJ1-6; 9 nucleotides align to TRBD1. CDR3 length: 15 residues. Germline lookup yields CDR1 SNHLY and CDR2 FYNNEI. The CDR3 loop reads CASSERDRAHSPLHF. The CDR3 DNA reads TGTGCCAGTAGTGAGCGGGACAGGGCCCATTCACCCCTCCACTTT. Together with reference TRBV2 and TRBJ1-6, the CDR3 gives the full variable domain: EPEVTQTPSHQVTQMGQEVILRCVPISNHLYFYWYRQILGQKVEFLVSFYNNEISEKSEIFDDQFSVERPDGSNFTLKIRSTKLEDSAMYFCASSERDRAHSPLHFGNGTRLTVT.

In its sample, this clonotype was seen a few times. The chain recombines TRBV13 with TRBJ2-7; D unresolved. Per the germline V gene, CDR1 is PRHDT and CDR2 is FYEKMQ (reference sequence). V was clipped by 5 bases and J by 0 bases, with 8 bases between them. This CDR3 contains 13 residues. The CDR3 nucleotides are TGTGCCAGCAGCCCCACCCCCTCCTACGAGCAGTACTTC. It codes for CASSPTPSYEQYF.

This sequence joins TRBV7-2 and TRBJ2-1; perhaps TRBD1 as D (5 bases). Trimming cost V 4 bases and J 4 bases, with 14 bases left between them. Germline V gene sequence: CDR1 SGHTA, CDR2 FQGNSA. The CDR3 has 15 amino acids. CDR3 loop: CASSSRLNRYNEQFF. CDR3 in DNA: TGTGCCAGCAGCTCTAGACTTAACAGGTACAATGAGCAGTTCTTC.

V is TRBV12-3 or TRBV12-4 and J is TRBJ2-7; 8 positions match TRBD2. The trim removed 5 bases at V and 3 bases at J, leaving 9 bases unmatched. The CDR3 length is 15 residues. CDR3 sequence reads: CASSPRGSGVYEQYF. CDR3 nucleotides: TGTGCCAGCAGTCCCCGGGGTAGCGGGGTCTACGAGCAGTACTTC.

This chain connects TRBV27 to TRBJ1-2; D not resolved. The CDR3 totals 13 residues. V was clipped by 4 bases and J by 4 bases, with 10 bases between them. CDR1 MNHEY and CDR2 SMNVEV come from the germline V gene (reference sequence). Written as DNA, the CDR3 is TGTGCCAGCAGTTCGCACAGCGCCTATGGCTACACCTTC. As protein: CASSSHSAYGYTF.

This clonotype was found many times. CDR3 bases: TGCAGTGCTCACTCGGCAGGGCGAGAGGTAGAGACCCAGTACTTC. Translating it yields CSAHSAGREVETQYF. The V and J genes are TRBV20-1 and TRBJ2-5; the D gene is possibly TRBD1 (5 bases). Per the germline V gene, CDR1 is DFQATT and CDR2 is SNEGSKA (reference sequence). V was pared by 5 bases and J by 4 bases, with 20 bases between. The CDR3 totals 15 residues.

Regarding this clonotype: Since no conserved phenylalanine or tryptophan closes the CDR3, a read error is the likely cause. The DNA is left out, because the CDR3 cannot be placed on it with certainty; the CDR3 is given as TCRdb lists it. The chain uses TRBV26 and TRBJ1-1; the table names TRBD1, a call not compared with the DNA. TRBV26 is designated a pseudogene. The CDR3 contains 17 residues when both ends are counted. CDR3: CASRGLGGTGVNTEAFL.

V and J are TRBV19 and TRBJ1-4; D is ambiguous. With 3 bases removed from V and 5 bases from J, the gap between germline ends came to 4 bases. CDR3 length: 12 amino acids. Germline lookup yields CDR1 LNHDA and CDR2 SQIVND (reference sequence). The CDR3 protein is CASSIVNEKLFF. CDR3 DNA: TGTGCCAGTAGTATCGTCAATGAAAAACTGTTTTTT.

In regard to this clonotype: The junction shows a germline mismatch at one end, possibly a read error. The chain couples TRBV29-1 to TRBJ1-1, with D hard to call. The CDR3 has 12 amino acids. Germline V gene sequence: CDR1 SQVTM, CDR2 ANQGSEA. The CDR3 protein is CSVWTSNTEALF. CDR3 nucleotides: TGCAGCGTTTGGACGTCGAACACTGAAGCTCTCTTT.

This clonotype was detected only a few times. The chain recombines TRBV29-1 with TRBJ2-5; 11 bases map to TRBD1. J lost 2 bases, V lost 6 bases, and 5 bases had no gene match. CDR3 length equals 14 residues. Germline V gene lookup returns CDR1 SQVTM and CDR2 ANQGSEA. The CDR3 reads CSVAGTGGQETQYF. The DNA of the CDR3 is TGCAGCGTCGCAGGGACAGGGGGACAAGAGACCCAGTACTTC.